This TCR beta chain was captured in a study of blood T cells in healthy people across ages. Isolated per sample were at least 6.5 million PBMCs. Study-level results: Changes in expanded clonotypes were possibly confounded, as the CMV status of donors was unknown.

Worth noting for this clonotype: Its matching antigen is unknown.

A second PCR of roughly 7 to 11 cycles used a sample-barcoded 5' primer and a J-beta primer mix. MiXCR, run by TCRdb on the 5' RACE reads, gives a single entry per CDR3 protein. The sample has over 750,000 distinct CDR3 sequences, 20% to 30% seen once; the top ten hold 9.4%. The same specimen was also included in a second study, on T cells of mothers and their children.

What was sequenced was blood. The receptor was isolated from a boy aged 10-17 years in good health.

The CDR3 here is CASSSNRLAEIQYF. The CDR3 coding sequence is TGTGCCAGCAGTTCAAACAGACTAGCGGAAATTCAGTACTTC. V is TRBV28 and J is TRBJ2-4; 9 nucleotides agree with TRBD2. The length of the CDR3 is 14 residues. The trim removed 4 bases at V and 10 bases at J, leaving 8 bases unmatched. Germline values: CDR1 MDHEN, CDR2 SYDVKM.